These 29 T cell receptor beta chains were all obtained from the same sample, sequenced in a study of patients and donors after allogeneic stem cell transplantation. TCRdb re-derived calls from the RT-PCR reads in MiXCR, one entry per CDR3 protein. The sample shows approximately 150,000 distinct CDR3 sequences, about 30% of them seen only once. The sequenced material came from blood, either unsorted or a sorted T cell fraction (not recorded which). These receptors were obtained from a human donor who was either an allogeneic HSCT recipient or a stem cell or donor lymphocyte infusion donor (not recorded which). It is not recorded whose cells these are; they may come from a transplant donor.

This clonotype appeared once. The chain joins TRBV27 to TRBJ2-2; D perhaps matches TRBD2 (6 bases). From germline, CDR1 is MNHEY and CDR2 SMNVEV (reference sequence). The CDR3 runs to 16 residues. V was trimmed by 6 bases and J by 1 base, leaving 15 bases between them. The CDR3 protein is CASSPRRVLNTGELFF. CDR3 nucleotide sequence: TGTGCCAGCAGCCCGAGGAGGGTGTTGAACACCGGGGAGCTGTTTTTT.

This clonotype was seen ten or more times. V and J are TRBV18 and TRBJ1-5; tentative D call: TRBD1 (5 bases). The CDR3 contains 14 residues. The germline V and J ends were trimmed by 2 bases and 1 base, with 6 bases remaining between them. The V gene's germline CDR1 is KGHSH and CDR2 LQKENI. The CDR3 spells CASSPGGSNQPQHF. The CDR3 bases are TGTGCCAGCTCACCAGGGGGGAGCAATCAGCCCCAGCATTTT.

With respect to this clonotype: This may arise from a read error, as a much more abundant clone is one base away. The J gene is TRBJ1-4, the V gene TRBV15; weak D call: TRBD1 (6 bases). The CDR3 loop spans 15 amino acids. In germline, CDR1 is LNHNV, CDR2 YYDKDF (reference sequence). Here the CDR3 DNA reads TGTGCCACCAGCAGAGGACAGGCGGTAGAAGAAAAACGGTTTTTT. Residues: CATSRGQAVEEKRFF. Supplemented by reference TRBV15 and TRBJ1-4, the full variable domain reads DAMVIQNPRYQVTQFGKPVTLSCSQTLNHNVMYWYQQKSSQAPKLLFHYYDKDFNNEADTPDNFQSRRPNTSFCFLDIRSPGLGDTAMYLCATSRGQAVEEKRFFGSGTQLSVL.

The rearrangement links TRBV20-1 to TRBJ1-1; D is unclear. This CDR3 comprises 13 residues. Germline CDR1 DFQATT, CDR2 SNEGSKA (reference sequence). Between the trimmed V and J ends, which lost 4 bases and 2 bases, there was a span of 11 bases. The CDR3 region has the DNA TGCAGTGCTATCCCGTTCCTCAACACTGAAGCTTTCTTT. Protein sequence: CSAIPFLNTEAFF.

Here the CDR3 reads CASSQDSGSSSYEQYF. The CDR3 DNA reads as TGTGCCAGCAGCCAAGACAGCGGGTCAAGCTCCTACGAGCAGTACTTC. The V and J genes are TRBV4-2 and TRBJ2-7; possibly TRBD2 for D (6 bases). This CDR3 has 16 amino acids. The V end lost 0 bases, the J end lost 0 bases, and 12 bases lay between the germline ends. CDR1 is LGHNA, CDR2 YNFKEQ, per germline.

V gene TRBV18 combines with J gene TRBJ2-7; no reliable D call. This CDR3 is 13 amino acids long. Per the germline V gene, CDR1 is KGHSH and CDR2 is LQKENI. V shed 3 bases and J shed 4 bases, with 10 bases lying between them. The CDR3 nucleotides are TGTGCCAGCTCACCCTCGGACGGTTACGAGCAGTACTTC. This sequence encodes CASSPSDGYEQYF.

There are a few counts of this clonotype. The rearrangement joins TRBV29-1 to TRBJ1-2; TRBD1 might be the D (5 bases). Trimming pared 6 bases from V and 8 bases from J, leaving 19 bases between. Germline V gene data show CDR1 as SQVTM and CDR2 as ANQGSEA. The length of the CDR3 is 13 residues. The CDR3 region has the DNA TGCAGCGTGCTGGCAGGGACCGTCTCGGGCTACACCTTC. Protein product: CSVLAGTVSGYTF.

This clonotype was recorded a few times. This chain connects TRBV9 to TRBJ2-7, with D possibly TRBD1 on 6 matching bases. Between the trimmed V and J ends, which lost 0 bases and 4 bases, there was a span of 11 bases. CDR1 and CDR2 from the germline V gene are SGDLS and YYNGEE. The CDR3 sequence is 14 residues long. Written as DNA, the CDR3 is TGTGCCAGCAGCGTAGCCCCGACAGGATACGAGCAGTACTTC. Its translation: CASSVAPTGYEQYF. The variable domain in full, completed from reference TRBV9 and TRBJ2-7, reads DSGVTQTPKHLITATGQRVTLRCSPRSGDLSVYWYQQSLDQGLQFLIQYYNGEERAKGNILERFSAQQFPDLHSELNLSSLELGDSALYFCASSVAPTGYEQYFGPGTRLTVT.

This clonotype has at least ten counts. The rearrangement uses TRBV29-1 and TRBJ1-5; possibly TRBD1 for D (5 bases). This CDR3 has 14 residues. CDR1 is SQVTM and CDR2 is ANQGSEA in the germline V gene. V was clipped by 3 bases and J by 2 bases, with 11 bases between them. DNA for the CDR3: TGCAGCGTTGAGGATAGGGGACGCAATCAGCCCCAGCATTTT. This sequence encodes CSVEDRGRNQPQHF.

J is TRBJ2-3 and V is TRBV4-3, with D unresolved. The CDR3 spans 15 residues. The V end lost 2 bases, the J end lost 1 base, and 10 bases lay between the germline ends. In germline, CDR1 is LGHNA, CDR2 YSLEER. The CDR3 nucleotides are TGCGCCAGCAGCCAACTTGGCGTAGGCACAGATACGCAGTATTTT. It is translated as CASSQLGVGTDTQYF.

The J gene is TRBJ2-1, the V gene TRBV7-9; maybe TRBD2 (5 bases). In germline, CDR1 is SEHNR, CDR2 FQNEAQ (reference sequence). The V end was cut by 1 base, the J end by 3 bases, with 10 bases between. This CDR3 has 15 amino acids. CDR3 in amino acids: CASSLGEGHYNEQFF. In nucleotides, the CDR3 is TGTGCCAGCAGCTTAGGTGAGGGCCACTACAATGAGCAGTTCTTC. Combining the CDR3 with reference TRBV7-9 and TRBJ2-1 gives the whole variable domain DTGVSQNPRHKITKRGQNVTFRCDPISEHNRLYWYRQTLGQGPEFLTYFQNEAQLEKSRLLSDRFSAERPKGSFSTLEIQRTEQGDSAMYLCASSLGEGHYNEQFFGPGTRLTVL.

This clonotype has just a few counts. V is TRBV10-3 and J is TRBJ1-4, with 7 bases lining up with TRBD1. Unmatched junction bases numbered 12, after V lost 10 bases and J lost 1 base. This CDR3 comprises 16 residues. Germline-derived CDR1 and CDR2 are ENHRY and SYGVKD. CDR3 sequence reads: CATAIGRDRTNEKLFF. The CDR3, as DNA: TGTGCCACCGCGATAGGGAGGGACAGAACTAATGAAAAACTGTTTTTT.

The chain has TRBV11-2 and TRBJ2-3, with unresolved D. The CDR3 has 13 amino acids. Trimming pared 5 bases from V and 1 base from J, leaving 7 bases between. From germline, CDR1 is SGHAT and CDR2 FQNNGV. CDR3 region: CASSRPGTDTQYF. CDR3 nucleotide sequence: TGTGCCAGCAGCCGTCCAGGCACAGATACGCAGTATTTT.

In this sample, this clonotype turned up a few times. This sequence joins TRBV4-1 and TRBJ2-1; TRBD2 is a possible D gene (5 bases). This CDR3 region has 18 residues. Germline V gives CDR1 MGHRA, CDR2 YSYEKL. V was trimmed by 1 base and J by 9 bases, leaving 25 bases between them. In DNA, the CDR3 is TGCGCCAGCAGCCAAGTGGACTTGAATACGGGCGTCAGAAGTGAGCAGTTCTTC. This codes for CASSQVDLNTGVRSEQFF.

This clonotype appeared a few times. The chain carries TRBV20-1 and TRBJ1-2; D might be TRBD1 (5 bases). CDR1 is DFQATT, CDR2 SNEGSKA, per germline (reference sequence). The CDR3 sequence is 12 residues long. The CDR3, as DNA: TGCAGGGGGGGACGGGGTCTTGACGGCTACACCTTC. It encodes CRGGRGLDGYTF.

The genes are TRBV7-2 and TRBJ1-4, with 8 nucleotides matching TRBD1. With V trimmed by 5 bases and J by 2 bases, 4 bases remained unmatched. The germline gives CDR1 SGHTA, CDR2 FQGNSA. This CDR3 comprises 15 residues. The CDR3 region has the DNA TGTGCCAGCAGCACGAGGACAGGGACTAATGAAAAACTGTTTTTT. Its protein is CASSTRTGTNEKLFF.

Written as DNA, the CDR3 is TGTGCCAGCAGCCAAGAAGTCGTTCTAGCGGACCAAGAGACCCAGTACTTC. Translating gives CASSQEVVLADQETQYF. The chain carries TRBV4-2 and TRBJ2-5, with 7 bases fitting TRBD2. With 0 bases clipped from V and 0 bases from J, the junction kept 7 bases outside the gene matches. This CDR3 has 17 residues. Germline lookup yields CDR1 LGHNA and CDR2 YNFKEQ.

V is TRBV11-3 and J is TRBJ1-1, with 7 bases lining up with TRBD1. Germline V gene sequence: CDR1 SGHNT, CDR2 YENEEA. J lost 3 bases, V lost 3 bases, and 1 base had no gene match. The CDR3 has 13 amino acids. The CDR3 spells CASSFTGDTEAFF. The CDR3 DNA reads TGTGCCAGCAGCTTCACAGGGGACACTGAAGCTTTCTTT. The full variable domain, rest sourced from reference TRBV11-3 and TRBJ1-1, is EAGVVQSPRYKIIEKKQPVAFWCNPISGHNTLYWYLQNLGQGPELLIRYENEEAVDDSQLPKDRFSAERLKGVDSTLKIQPAELGDSAVYLCASSFTGDTEAFFGQGTRLTVV.

This clonotype has a handful of counts. The V gene is TRBV20-1, the J gene TRBJ2-1; maybe TRBD2 (6 bases). V was pared by 3 bases and J by 9 bases, with 12 bases between. The CDR3 runs 12 residues. CDR1 DFQATT and CDR2 SNEGSKA come from the germline V gene (reference sequence). CDR3 nucleotides: TGCAGTGCTAGGGAGATGGGGGGTGAGCAGTTCTTC. Protein product: CSAREMGGEQFF.

The chain has TRBV20-1 and TRBJ2-2, with 9 positions matching TRBD2. V lost 8 bases to trimming and J lost 8 bases; unmatched junction nucleotides: 12. The CDR3 runs 14 residues. The germline V gene has CDR1 DFQATT and CDR2 SNEGSKA (reference sequence). For the CDR3, the DNA is TGCAGTCTATGGGCTAGCGGGATGGGGGGGGAGCTGTTTTTT. It yields the protein CSLWASGMGGELFF.

This clonotype was seen only a few times. The rearrangement links TRBV10-2 to TRBJ2-2; the D is unclear. This CDR3 is 14 amino acids long. Germline V CDR1 and CDR2: WSHSY, SAAADI. Between the trimmed V and J ends, which lost 7 bases and 1 base, there was a span of 10 bases. The CDR3: CASISLKNTGELFF. CDR3 in DNA: TGCGCCAGCATTAGCCTGAAGAACACCGGGGAGCTGTTTTTT.

The chain joins TRBV6-5 to TRBJ2-7; 9 nucleotides match TRBD2. Germline V gene lookup returns CDR1 MNHEY and CDR2 SVGAGI. This CDR3 spans 16 amino acids. V gave up 0 bases and J gave up 2 bases; unmatched junction bases: 5. Here the CDR3 reads CASSYSWASGTYEQYF. DNA of the CDR3: TGTGCCAGCAGTTACTCGTGGGCTAGCGGGACCTACGAGCAGTACTTC.

The chain carries TRBV15 and TRBJ2-7; D is ambiguous. Germline V gene sequence: CDR1 LNHNV, CDR2 YYDKDF (reference sequence). The V gene lost 5 bases and the J gene lost 3 bases, with 11 bases spanning the gap. CDR3 size: 13 residues. The CDR3 nucleotides read TGTGCCACCAGCGCCCATCAAATCTACGAGCAGTACTTC. Translated, it gives CATSAHQIYEQYF.

This clonotype came up many times. The chain couples TRBV12-3 or TRBV12-4 to TRBJ1-1; D unresolved. The CDR3 contains 14 residues. Trimming cost V 1 base and J 1 base, with 7 bases left between them. The CDR3 DNA follows: TGTGCCAGCAGTTTAGGCGGGAGGAACACTGAAGCTTTCTTT. Its protein product is CASSLGGRNTEAFF.

The chain is built from TRBV20-1 and TRBJ2-5; TRBD1 aligns across 8 bases. Losses at the gene ends were 7 bases for V and 4 bases for J; bases not matched to a gene: 5. Germline CDR1 reads DFQATT; CDR2 reads SNEGSKA (reference sequence). The CDR3 totals 12 residues. The DNA of the CDR3 is TGCAGTGTACAGGGGGGCGGAGAGACCCAGTACTTC. Translating it yields CSVQGGGETQYF.

The V call is TRBV7-8, the J call TRBJ2-1; 8 bases fit TRBD2. The CDR3 totals 16 residues. The junction had 13 bases not matched to a gene; V was cut back by 5 bases and J by 7 bases. In germline, CDR1 is SGHVS, CDR2 FQNEAQ. The CDR3 coding sequence is TGTGCCAGCAGCCCTAGAGCGGGAGTCTTGAAGAATGAGCAGTTCTTC. This translates into CASSPRAGVLKNEQFF.

This rearrangement joins TRBV6-5 to TRBJ1-6, with D uncertain. The V and J ends lost 5 bases and 11 bases respectively, with 16 bases between them. CDR3 size: 14 residues. Germline V gene sequence: CDR1 MNHEY, CDR2 SVGAGI. CDR3 nucleotides: TGTGCCAGCAGTCCCCAGTTGCGGGGTGCACCCCTCCACTTT. This gives the protein CASSPQLRGAPLHF.

This clonotype has just a few counts. V gene TRBV29-1 combines with J gene TRBJ2-1; D gene uncertain. Germline lookup yields CDR1 SQVTM and CDR2 ANQGSEA. Trimming stripped 0 bases from V and 6 bases from J, with 3 bases between. This CDR3 has 11 amino acids. The CDR3 is CSVEDSNEQFF. CDR3 in DNA: TGCAGCGTTGAAGACTCCAATGAGCAGTTCTTC.

In this sample, this clonotype turned up a few times. This chain links TRBV7-9 with TRBJ2-4; D unclear. Between the trimmed V and J ends, which lost 2 bases and 4 bases, there was a span of 6 bases. Germline-derived CDR1 and CDR2 are SEHNR and FQNEAQ (reference sequence). The CDR3 has 13 residues. CDR3 sequence: CASSLIEKNIQYF. The DNA of the CDR3 is TGTGCCAGCAGCTTAATAGAAAAAAACATTCAGTACTTC.